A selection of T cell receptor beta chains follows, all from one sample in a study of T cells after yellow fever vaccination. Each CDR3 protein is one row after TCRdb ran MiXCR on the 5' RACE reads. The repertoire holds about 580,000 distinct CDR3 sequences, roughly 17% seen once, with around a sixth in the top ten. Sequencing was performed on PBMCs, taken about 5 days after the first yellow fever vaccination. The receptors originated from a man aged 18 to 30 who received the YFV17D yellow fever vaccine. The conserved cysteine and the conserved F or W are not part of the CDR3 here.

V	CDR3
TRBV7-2	ASSRSWGQGYDEQY
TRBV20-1	SARGVVRRTQH
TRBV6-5	ASSYSGVAGGGETQY
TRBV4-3	ASSQEPGTANSYT
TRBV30	AWSARETQY
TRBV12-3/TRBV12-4	ASSLGQRGAITDTQY
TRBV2	ASRAQGLTDTQY
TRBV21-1	ASSKRGTGGYEQY
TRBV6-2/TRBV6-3	ASSPASAGLGSSYNEQF
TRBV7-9	ASSSQGARGSVYGYT
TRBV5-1	ASSPGLGSYEKLF
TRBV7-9	ASNDVGQFYGYT
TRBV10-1	ASSEGLGEAYEQY
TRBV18	ASSFGSQGGSPLH
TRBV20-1	SASGGETQY
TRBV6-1	ASSQPRQGLDEQF
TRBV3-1	ASSQVPETGVSEQF
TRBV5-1	ASTLGTTNEKLF
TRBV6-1	ASSEVWGTQPQH
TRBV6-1	ASKTKGANYGYT
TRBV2	ASTSGEMGNEQF
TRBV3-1	ASSPSWRGARNEQF
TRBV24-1	ATSGAPGPTIESTEAF
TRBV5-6	ASSLKFGVGYGYT
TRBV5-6	ASSRGLPGAHINTEAF
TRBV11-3	ASSLGIASRETQY